The clone carrying this T cell receptor (beta chain) was detected once. The antigen remains undetermined. Time point noted: week 47, end of study. Vaccinated patients received 300 ug of mutant IDH1 20-mer peptide per dose, with topical imiquimod. These data belong to a study of a mutant IDH1 vaccine in newly diagnosed glioma. Study overall: Before enrollment, the patients had been treated with radiotherapy alone, temozolomide alone, or both together. Most of them had received both.

Germline V CDR1 and CDR2: SGHTS, YDEGEE. The CDR3 contains 13 residues. V gave up 4 bases and J gave up 7 bases, with 14 bases separating them. TCRdb's copy holds only in-frame clones and misses some; the assay was immunoSEQ multiplex PCR. The sample lists approximately 56,000 clones, less than 70% occurring once. This TCR was sampled from a middle-aged man with glioma. Some clones in this sample may be carry-over from other donors' samples. The specimen was peripheral blood mononuclear cells (PBMCs), collected from a glioma patient whose treatment included an IDH1 peptide vaccine. The rearrangement joins TRBV5-8 to TRBJ1-2, with a tentative D call TRBD1 (6 bases). CDR3 nucleotides: TGTGCCAGCAGCGTGCAGGGGAGAGGTGGCTACACCTTC. Protein: CASSVQGRGGYTF.